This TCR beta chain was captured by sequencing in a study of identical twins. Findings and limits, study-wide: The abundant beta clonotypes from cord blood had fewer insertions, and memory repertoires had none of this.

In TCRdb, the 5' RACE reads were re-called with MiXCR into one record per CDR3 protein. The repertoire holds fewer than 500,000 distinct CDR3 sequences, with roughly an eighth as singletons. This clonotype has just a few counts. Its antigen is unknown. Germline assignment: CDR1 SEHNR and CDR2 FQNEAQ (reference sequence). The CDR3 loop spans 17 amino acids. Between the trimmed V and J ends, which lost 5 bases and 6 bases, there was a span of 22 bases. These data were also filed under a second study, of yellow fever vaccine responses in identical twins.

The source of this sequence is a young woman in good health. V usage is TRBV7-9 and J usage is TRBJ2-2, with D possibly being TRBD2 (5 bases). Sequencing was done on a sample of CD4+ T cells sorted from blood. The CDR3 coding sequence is TGTGCCAGCAGCCGTGTTTCGACTATCGTCCGCCCCGGGGAGCTGTTTTTT. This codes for CASSRVSTIVRPGELFF.